The 6 T cell receptor beta chains given below trace back to one sample, sequenced in a study of T cell responses to AZD1222 COVID-19 vaccine. Generated by immunoSEQ multiplex PCR, the TCRdb table keeps only in-frame clones and is missing some. The sample has some 100,000 clones; around 91% are singletons. Source: peripheral blood, taken 28 days after the second AZD1222 dose. The source of these receptors is an adult who received the AZD1222 COVID-19 vaccine.

As DNA, the CDR3 is TGTGCCAGCAGCTTGTGGGCATTCAGCTCCTACGAGCAGTACTTC. Its protein is CASSLWAFSSYEQYF. The chain carries TRBV5-6 and TRBJ2-7; D unclear. This CDR3 is 15 amino acids long. Trimming removed 1 base from V and 0 bases from J, with 11 bases in between. The germline gives CDR1 SGHDT, CDR2 YYEEEE.

For the CDR3, the DNA is TGTGCCAGCAGTGAGTCGGGGGGCGGCTCAGATACGCAGTATTTT. It is translated as CASSESGGGSDTQYF. V gene TRBV6-1 combines with J gene TRBJ2-3, with D possibly being TRBD2 (7 bases). Germline lookup yields CDR1 MNHNS and CDR2 SASEGT. The CDR3 has 15 residues. The V end was cut by 3 bases, the J end by 4 bases, with 14 bases between.

This clone is a singleton in its sample. The rearrangement joins TRBV6-5 to TRBJ1-5; TRBD1 might be the D (6 bases). The V end lost 7 bases, the J end lost 1 base, and 8 bases lay between the germline ends. CDR1 and CDR2 (germline): MNHEY, SVGAGI. The CDR3 has 13 residues. The CDR3 DNA reads TGTGCCAGCAAACAGGGAAGCAATCAGCCCCAGCATTTT. Amino acid sequence: CASKQGSNQPQHF.

This clone was picked up a small number of times. The chain employs TRBV21-1 and TRBJ2-7; no check of the table's D call, TRBD1, against the DNA was made. TRBV21-1 is deemed a pseudogene. The CDR3 consists of 18 residues. The DNA for the CDR3 is TGTGCCAGCAGCAAAGTAAGTTACCGAAGGGGCCTCACCTACGAGCAGTACTTC. This translates into CASSKVSYRRGLTYEQYF.

CDR3 in DNA: TGCGCCAGCAGCTTGTGGGCCCCTCAAGAAGAGACCCAGTACTTC. Its protein product is CASSLWAPQEETQYF. The chain has TRBV5-1 and TRBJ2-5, with D unresolved. Trimming pared 1 base from V and 3 bases from J, leaving 13 bases between. Germline lookup yields CDR1 SGHRS and CDR2 YFSETQ. The CDR3 covers 15 residues.

The CDR3 sequence is CASSPAGEQFF. The CDR3 region has the DNA TGTGCCAGCAGTCCAGCTGGTGAGCAGTTCTTC. This chain links TRBV5-8 with TRBJ2-1; no clear D. Germline CDR1 is SGHTS and CDR2 is YDEGEE. With 5 bases removed from V and 9 bases from J, the gap between germline ends came to 9 bases. The CDR3 runs to 11 residues.